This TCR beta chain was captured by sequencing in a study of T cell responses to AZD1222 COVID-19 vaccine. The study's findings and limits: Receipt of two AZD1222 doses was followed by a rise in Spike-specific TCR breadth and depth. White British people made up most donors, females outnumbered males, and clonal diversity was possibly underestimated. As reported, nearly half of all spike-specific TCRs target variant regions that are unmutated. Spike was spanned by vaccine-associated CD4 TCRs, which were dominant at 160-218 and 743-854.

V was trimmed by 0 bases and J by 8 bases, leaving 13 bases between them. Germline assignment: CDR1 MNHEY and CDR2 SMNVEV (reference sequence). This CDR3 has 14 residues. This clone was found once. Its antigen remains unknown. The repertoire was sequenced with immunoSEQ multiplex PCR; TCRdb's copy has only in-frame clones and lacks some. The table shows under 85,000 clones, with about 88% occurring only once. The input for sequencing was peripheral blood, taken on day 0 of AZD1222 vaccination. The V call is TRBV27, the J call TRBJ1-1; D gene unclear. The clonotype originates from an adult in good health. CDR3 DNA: TGTGCCAGCAGTTTATCGTACTGGTCGGAAGAAGCTTTCTTT. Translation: CASSLSYWSEEAFF.